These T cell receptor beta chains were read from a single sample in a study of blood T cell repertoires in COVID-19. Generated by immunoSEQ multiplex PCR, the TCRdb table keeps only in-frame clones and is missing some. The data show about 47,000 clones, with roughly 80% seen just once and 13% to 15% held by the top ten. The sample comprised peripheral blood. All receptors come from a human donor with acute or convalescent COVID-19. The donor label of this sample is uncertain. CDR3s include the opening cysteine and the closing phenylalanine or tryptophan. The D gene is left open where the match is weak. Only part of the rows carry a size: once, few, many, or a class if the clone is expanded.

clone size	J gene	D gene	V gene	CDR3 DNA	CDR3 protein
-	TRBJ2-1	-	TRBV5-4	TGTGCCAGCAGCTGGGTGGGCAGGGGGGCCAGAAATGAGCAGTTCTTC	CASSWVGRGARNEQFF
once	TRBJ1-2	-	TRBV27	TGTGCCAGCAGTCAGATGACAGGTGGTACATATGGCTACACCTTC	CASSQMTGGTYGYTF
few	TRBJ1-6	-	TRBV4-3	TGCGCCAGCAGCCCGGGACATCCTCCAGGGAGTTCACCCCTCCACTTT	CASSPGHPPGSSPLHF
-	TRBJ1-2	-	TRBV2	TGTGCCAGCAGACAGTCCCTGTTAGCTAACTATGGCTACACCTTC	CASRQSLLANYGYTF
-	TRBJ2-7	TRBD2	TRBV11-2	TGTGCCAGCAGCTTGGGACTAGCGGGGGTTCAGTACTTC	CASSLGLAGVQYF
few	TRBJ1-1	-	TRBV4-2	TGTGCCAGCAGCCCCGCTCGCGGGGTTGTCACTGAAGCTTTCTTT	CASSPARGVVTEAFF
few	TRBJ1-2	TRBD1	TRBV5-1	TGCGCCAGCAGCTTGGGGGACAGGGCTGGCTACACCTTC	CASSLGDRAGYTF
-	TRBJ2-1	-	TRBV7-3	TGTGCCAGCAGCACACAGGGAGAGCAGTTCTTC	CASSTQGEQFF
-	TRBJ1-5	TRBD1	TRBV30	TGTGCCTGGGGGGGGACAGGGAGACAGCCCCAGCATTTT	CAWGGTGRQPQHF
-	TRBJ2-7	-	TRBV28	TGTGCCAGCAGTCTCAACGAGGAGCAGTACTTC	CASSLNEEQYF
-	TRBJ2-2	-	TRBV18	TGTGCCAGCTCACCTTACATGACAGGGAACACCGGGGAGCTGTTTTTT	CASSPYMTGNTGELFF
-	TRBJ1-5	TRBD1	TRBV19	TGTGCCAGTAGGCACCTAATACAGGGGGCGCGGAATCAGCCCCAGCATTTT	CASRHLIQGARNQPQHF
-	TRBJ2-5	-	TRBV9	TGTGCCAGCAGCGTAGCCCACTCCCAAGAGACCCAGTACTTC	CASSVAHSQETQYF
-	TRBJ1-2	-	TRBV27	TGTGCCAGCAGTTACCGGGACACCCTAGAGGATGGCTACACCTTC	CASSYRDTLEDGYTF
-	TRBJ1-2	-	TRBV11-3	TGTGCCAGCAGCTCTACCTTGACAGCCCGAGGTGACTATGGCTACACCTTC	CASSSTLTARGDYGYTF
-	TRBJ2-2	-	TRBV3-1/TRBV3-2	TGTGCCAGCAGCCCAGGTATTACCGGGGAGCTGTTTTTT	CASSPGITGELFF
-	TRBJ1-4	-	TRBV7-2	TGTGCCAGCAGCTTACAGGGATCCCATAATGAAAAACTGTTTTTT	CASSLQGSHNEKLFF
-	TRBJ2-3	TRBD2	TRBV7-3	TGTGCCAGCAGCTTATACGGGGGGGCTTCAGATACGCAGTATTTT	CASSLYGGASDTQYF
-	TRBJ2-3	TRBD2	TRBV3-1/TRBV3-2	TGTGCCAGCAGCGATAGCGGGAGCACAGATACGCAGTATTTT	CASSDSGSTDTQYF
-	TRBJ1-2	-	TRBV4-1	TGCGCCAGCAGCCTTAGACAAGAACCTAACTATGGCTACACCTTC	CASSLRQEPNYGYTF
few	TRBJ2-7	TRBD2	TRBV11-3	TGTGCCAGCAGCTACTGGACTAGCGGGAGGTCCTACGAGCAGTACTTC	CASSYWTSGRSYEQYF
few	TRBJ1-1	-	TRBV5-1	TGCGCCAGCGCTCTAGCCCCGTCCACTGAAGCTTTCTTT	CASALAPSTEAFF
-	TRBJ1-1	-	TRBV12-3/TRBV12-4	TGTGCCAGCAGCCCCGGGTTTGTAGCTTTCTTT	CASSPGFVAFF
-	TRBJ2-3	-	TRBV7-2	TGTGCCAGCAGCTTAGCGCAAGGGGCGCAGTATTTT	CASSLAQGAQYF
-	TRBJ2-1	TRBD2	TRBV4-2	TGTGCCAGCAGCCAAGTCGGGACTAGTAGCAATGAGCAGTTCTTC	CASSQVGTSSNEQFF
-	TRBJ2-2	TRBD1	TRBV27	TGTGCCAGCAGTCGGGGGGGACAGGGGTACACCGGGGAGCTGTTTTTT	CASSRGGQGYTGELFF
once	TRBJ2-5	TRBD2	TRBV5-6	TGTGCCAGCAGCCGCACTAGCGGCCAAGAGACCCAGTACTTC	CASSRTSGQETQYF
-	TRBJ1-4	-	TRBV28	TGTGCCAGCAGTTTCGGAGGGACTAATGAAAAACTGTTTTTT	CASSFGGTNEKLFF
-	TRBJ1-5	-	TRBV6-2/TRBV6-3	TGTGCCAGCAGTTCCACAGGGAACAATCAGCCCCAGCATTTT	CASSSTGNNQPQHF
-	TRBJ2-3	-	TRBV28	TGTGCCAGCAGTTTAGCAGGGACAGATACGCAGTATTTT	CASSLAGTDTQYF
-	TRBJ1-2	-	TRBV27	TGTGCCAGCAGTTTAGGACAGTACGACTATGGCTACACCTTC	CASSLGQYDYGYTF
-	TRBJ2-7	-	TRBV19	TGTGCCAGTAGTATAGAGGCCTGGCTAGACTACGAGCAGTACTTC	CASSIEAWLDYEQYF
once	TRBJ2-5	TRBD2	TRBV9	TGTGCCAGCAGCGTAGGGGCTAGCGGAGAGGTAGAGACCCAGTACTTC	CASSVGASGEVETQYF
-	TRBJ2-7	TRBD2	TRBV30	TGTGCCTGGGGTAGCGGGAGCTCCTACGAGCAGTACTTC	CAWGSGSSYEQYF
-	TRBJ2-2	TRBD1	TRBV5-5	TGTGCCAGCAGATTAGGACAGGGGTCGAACACCGGGGAGCTGTTTTTT	CASRLGQGSNTGELFF
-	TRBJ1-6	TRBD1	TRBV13	TGTGCCAGCAGCCAACGGACAGGGAGCAATTCACCCCTCCACTTT	CASSQRTGSNSPLHF
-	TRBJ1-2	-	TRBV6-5	TGTGCCAGCAGTTACTCCGGGACTCGGACGGGCTACACCTTC	CASSYSGTRTGYTF
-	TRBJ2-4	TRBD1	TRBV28	TGTGCCAGCAGTTTATGGGGGACAGGAAAAAACATTCAGTACTTC	CASSLWGTGKNIQYF
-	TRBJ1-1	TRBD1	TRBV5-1	TGCGCCAGCAGCTTGGGGGGACAGGGTGGCACTGAAGCTTTCTTT	CASSLGGQGGTEAFF
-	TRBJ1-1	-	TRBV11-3	TGTGCCAGCAGTCACGGGGGTACCGTAGCTGAAGCTTTCTTT	CASSHGGTVAEAFF
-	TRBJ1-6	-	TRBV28	TGTGCCAGCAGTTTAAGAGGCGGCTCCTATAATTCACCCCTCCACTTT	CASSLRGGSYNSPLHF
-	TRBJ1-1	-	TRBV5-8	TGTGCCAGCAGCTTACAAGGGGCTGAAGCTTTCTTT	CASSLQGAEAFF
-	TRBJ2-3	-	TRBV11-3	TGTGCCAGCAGCTTAGACGGAGGAGACACAGATACGCAGTATTTT	CASSLDGGDTDTQYF
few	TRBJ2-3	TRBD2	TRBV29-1	TGCAGCGTTGAGTTTGCCGGACTAGCGGGGGGGCGGGCCACAGATACGCAGTATTTT	CSVEFAGLAGGRATDTQYF
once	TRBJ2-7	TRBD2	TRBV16	TGTGCCAGCAGCCAAGGCGGGGGCTCCTACGAGCAGTACTTC	CASSQGGGSYEQYF